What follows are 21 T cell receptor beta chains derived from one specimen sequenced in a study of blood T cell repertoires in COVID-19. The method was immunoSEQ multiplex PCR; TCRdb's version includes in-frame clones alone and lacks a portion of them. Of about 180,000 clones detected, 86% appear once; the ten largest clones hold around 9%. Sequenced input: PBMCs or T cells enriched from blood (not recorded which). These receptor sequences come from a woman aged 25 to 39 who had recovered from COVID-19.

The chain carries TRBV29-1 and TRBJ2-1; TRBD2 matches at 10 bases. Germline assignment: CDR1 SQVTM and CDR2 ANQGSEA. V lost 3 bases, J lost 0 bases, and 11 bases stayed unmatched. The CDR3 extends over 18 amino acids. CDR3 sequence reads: CSVDLGLAPISSYNEQFF. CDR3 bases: TGCAGCGTTGACCTGGGACTAGCGCCAATTAGCTCCTACAATGAGCAGTTCTTC.

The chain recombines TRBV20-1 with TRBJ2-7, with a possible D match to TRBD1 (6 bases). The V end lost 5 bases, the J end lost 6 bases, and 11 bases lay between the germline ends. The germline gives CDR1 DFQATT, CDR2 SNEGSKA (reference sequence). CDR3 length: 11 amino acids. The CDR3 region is CSASQGREQYF. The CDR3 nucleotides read TGCAGTGCTTCGCAGGGGCGCGAGCAGTACTTC.

Written as DNA, the CDR3 is TGCGCCAGCAGCTTGGCCTCCGACTTGACCGGGGAGCTGTTTTTT. Protein product: CASSLASDLTGELFF. The chain carries TRBV5-1 and TRBJ2-2; D gene uncertain. CDR3 length: 15 residues. Germline V gives CDR1 SGHRS, CDR2 YFSETQ. Trimming took 0 bases from V and 5 from J, leaving 11 bases between them.

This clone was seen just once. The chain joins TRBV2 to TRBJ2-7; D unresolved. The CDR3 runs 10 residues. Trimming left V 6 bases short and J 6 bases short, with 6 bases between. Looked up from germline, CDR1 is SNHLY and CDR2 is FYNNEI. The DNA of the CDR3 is TGTGCCAGCAGCGCGGCCGAGCAGTACTTC. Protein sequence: CASSAAEQYF.

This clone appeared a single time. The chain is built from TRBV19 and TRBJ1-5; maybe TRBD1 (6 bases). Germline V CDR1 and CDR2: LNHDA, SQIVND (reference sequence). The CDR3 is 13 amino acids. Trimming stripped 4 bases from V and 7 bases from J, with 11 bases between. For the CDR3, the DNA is TGTGCCAGTAGTACCGGGACATCCCAGCCCCAGCATTTT. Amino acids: CASSTGTSQPQHF. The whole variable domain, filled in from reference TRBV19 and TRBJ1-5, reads DGGITQSPKYLFRKEGQNVTLSCEQNLNHDAMYWYRQDPGQGLRLIYYSQIVNDFQKGDIAEGYSVSREKKESFPLTVTSAQKNPTAFYLCASSTGTSQPQHFGDGTRLSIL.

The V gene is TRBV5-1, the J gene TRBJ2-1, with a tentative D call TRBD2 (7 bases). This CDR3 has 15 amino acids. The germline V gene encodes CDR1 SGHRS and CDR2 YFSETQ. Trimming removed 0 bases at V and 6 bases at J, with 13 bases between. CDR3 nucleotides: TGCGCCAGCAGCTTGGGGGAGGGGGGGCGCAATGAGCAGTTCTTC. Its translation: CASSLGEGGRNEQFF.

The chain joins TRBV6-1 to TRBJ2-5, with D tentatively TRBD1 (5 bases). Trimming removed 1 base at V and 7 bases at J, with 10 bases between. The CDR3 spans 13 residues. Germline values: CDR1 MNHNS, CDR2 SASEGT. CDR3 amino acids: CASSEVAGWTQYF. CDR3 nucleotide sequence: TGTGCCAGCAGTGAAGTGGCAGGGTGGACCCAGTACTTC.

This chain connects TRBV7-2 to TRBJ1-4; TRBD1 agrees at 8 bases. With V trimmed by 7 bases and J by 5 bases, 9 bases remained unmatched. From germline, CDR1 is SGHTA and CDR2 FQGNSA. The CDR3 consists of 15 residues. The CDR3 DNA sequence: TGTGCCAGCACCACTAGAGGACAGGGAAATGAAAAACTGTTTTTT. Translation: CASTTRGQGNEKLFF.

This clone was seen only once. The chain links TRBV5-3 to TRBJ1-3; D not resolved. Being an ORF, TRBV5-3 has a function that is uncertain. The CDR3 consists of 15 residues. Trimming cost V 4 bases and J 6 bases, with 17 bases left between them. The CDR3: CARSRLERRINTIYF. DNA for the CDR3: TGTGCCAGAAGCCGACTTGAACGACGGATAAACACCATATATTTT.

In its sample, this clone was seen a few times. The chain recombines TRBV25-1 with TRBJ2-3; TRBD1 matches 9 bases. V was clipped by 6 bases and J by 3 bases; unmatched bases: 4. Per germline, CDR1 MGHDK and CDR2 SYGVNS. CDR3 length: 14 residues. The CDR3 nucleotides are TGTGCCAGCAGGGGGACAGGGATGACAGATACGCAGTATTTT. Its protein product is CASRGTGMTDTQYF.

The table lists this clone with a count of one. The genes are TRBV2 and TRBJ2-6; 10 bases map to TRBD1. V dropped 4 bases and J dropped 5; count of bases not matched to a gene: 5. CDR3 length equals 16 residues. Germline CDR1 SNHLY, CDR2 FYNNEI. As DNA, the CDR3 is TGTGCCAGCAGTGGTGACAGGGGGCTAAGGGCCAACGTCCTGACTTTC. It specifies CASSGDRGLRANVLTF.

As DNA, the CDR3 is TGTGCCAGCAGCCCCTTTCGCGGGAACTTCCCTAGCACAGATACGCAGTATTTT. This gives the protein CASSPFRGNFPSTDTQYF. The J gene is TRBJ2-3, the V gene TRBV28, with D maybe TRBD2 (6 bases). The CDR3 runs to 18 residues. CDR1 and CDR2 (germline): MDHEN, SYDVKM. V was clipped by 6 bases and J by 0 bases, with 22 bases between them.

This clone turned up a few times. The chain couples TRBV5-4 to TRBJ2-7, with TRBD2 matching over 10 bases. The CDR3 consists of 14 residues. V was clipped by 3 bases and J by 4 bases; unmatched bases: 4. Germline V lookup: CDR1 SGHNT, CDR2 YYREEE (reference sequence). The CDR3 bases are TGTGCCAGCAGCTCTAGCGGGAGCGTTTACGAGCAGTACTTC. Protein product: CASSSSGSVYEQYF.

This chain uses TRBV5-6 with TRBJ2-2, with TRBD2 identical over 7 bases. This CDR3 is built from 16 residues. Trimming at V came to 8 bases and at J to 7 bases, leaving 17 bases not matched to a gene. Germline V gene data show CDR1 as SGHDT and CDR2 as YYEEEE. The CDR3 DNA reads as TGTGCCAGTCCTAAAGCCTGGGAGGGTGCTGGCGGGGAGCTGTTTTTT. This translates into CASPKAWEGAGGELFF.

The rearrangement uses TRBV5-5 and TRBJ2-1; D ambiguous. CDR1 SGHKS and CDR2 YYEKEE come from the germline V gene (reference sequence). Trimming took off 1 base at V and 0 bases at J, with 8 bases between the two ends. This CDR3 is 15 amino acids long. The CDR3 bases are TGTGCCAGCAGCTTGCCCCCGAGCTCCTACAATGAGCAGTTCTTC. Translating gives CASSLPPSSYNEQFF.

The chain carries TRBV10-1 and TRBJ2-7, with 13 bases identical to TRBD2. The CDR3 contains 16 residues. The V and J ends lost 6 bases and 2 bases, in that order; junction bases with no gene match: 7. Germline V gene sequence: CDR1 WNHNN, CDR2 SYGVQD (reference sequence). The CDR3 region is CASSDRGTSGTYEQYF. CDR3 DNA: TGCGCCAGCAGCGACCGCGGGACTAGCGGGACCTACGAGCAGTACTTC.

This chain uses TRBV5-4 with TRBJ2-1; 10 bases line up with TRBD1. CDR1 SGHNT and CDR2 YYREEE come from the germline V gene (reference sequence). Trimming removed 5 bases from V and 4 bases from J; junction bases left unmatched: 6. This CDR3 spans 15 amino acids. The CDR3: CASRFDRGHYNEQFF. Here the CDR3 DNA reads TGTGCCAGCAGATTCGACAGGGGGCATTACAATGAGCAGTTCTTC.

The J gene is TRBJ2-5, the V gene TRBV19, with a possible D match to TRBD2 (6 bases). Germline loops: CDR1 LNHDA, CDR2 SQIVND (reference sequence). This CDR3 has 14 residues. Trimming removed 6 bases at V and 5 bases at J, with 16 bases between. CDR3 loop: CASRGLSPRETQYF. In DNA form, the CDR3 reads TGTGCCAGTAGGGGACTTTCCCCCCGGGAGACCCAGTACTTC.

DNA of the CDR3: TGTGCCAGTAGTACCCCAGGGGGCACTGAAGCTTTCTTT. Protein: CASSTPGGTEAFF. The V and J genes are TRBV19 and TRBJ1-1; 7 bases map to TRBD1. CDR1 is LNHDA, CDR2 SQIVND, per germline (reference sequence). This CDR3 contains 13 residues. V lost 4 bases, J lost 4 bases, and 3 bases stayed unmatched. Full variable domain (rest looked up from reference TRBV19 and TRBJ1-1): DGGITQSPKYLFRKEGQNVTLSCEQNLNHDAMYWYRQDPGQGLRLIYYSQIVNDFQKGDIAEGYSVSREKKESFPLTVTSAQKNPTAFYLCASSTPGGTEAFFGQGTRLTVV.

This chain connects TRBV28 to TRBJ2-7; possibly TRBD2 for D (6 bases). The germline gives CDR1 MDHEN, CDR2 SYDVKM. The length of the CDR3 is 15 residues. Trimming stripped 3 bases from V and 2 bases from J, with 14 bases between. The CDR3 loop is CASSLSAGGTYEQYF. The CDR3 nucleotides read TGTGCCAGCAGTTTGTCGGCCGGGGGAACCTACGAGCAGTACTTC.

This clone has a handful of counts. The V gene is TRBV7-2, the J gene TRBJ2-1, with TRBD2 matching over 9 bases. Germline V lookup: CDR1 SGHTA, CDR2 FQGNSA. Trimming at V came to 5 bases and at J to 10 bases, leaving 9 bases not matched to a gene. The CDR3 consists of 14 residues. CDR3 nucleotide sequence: TGTGCCAGCAGCCAGACTAGCGGAGATAAGGAGCAGTTCTTC. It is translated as CASSQTSGDKEQFF.